The 26 T cell receptor beta chains below all came from one sample that was sequenced in a study of beta chain features in type 1 diabetes. Study-wide results and limits: Type 1 diabetes patients had TCRB CDR3s that were shorter (moderately but significantly so) in all four CD4+ subsets.

All of the isolated RNA was reverse transcribed, so expressed TCRB transcripts were sequenced. Clones were sequenced by immunoSEQ multiplex PCR, and TCRdb holds only the in-frame ones, with some missing. This table holds 300,000 to 350,000 clones, approximately 13% found once. These receptors' targets are unknown. The sequenced sample was naive CD4+ T cells from blood. The origin of the receptors is a woman under 30 with type 1 diabetes.

This clone appeared a few times. The chain combines TRBV7-2 with TRBJ2-3, with D possibly matching TRBD1 (5 bases). V gave up 8 bases and J gave up 1 base, with 10 bases separating them. The CDR3 consists of 13 residues. Germline-derived CDR1 and CDR2 are SGHTA and FQGNSA. The CDR3 coding sequence is TGTGCCAGCGACAGTTGGGGCACAGATACGCAGTATTTT. This gives the protein CASDSWGTDTQYF.

The genes are TRBV10-3 and TRBJ1-5; TRBD1 might be the D (5 bases). Germline V gene data show CDR1 as ENHRY and CDR2 as SYGVKD. This CDR3 spans 15 amino acids. Trimming took 1 base from V and 4 from J, leaving 11 bases between them. This chain's CDR3 is CAISEFQGQNQPQHF. CDR3 coding DNA: TGTGCCATCAGTGAGTTTCAGGGCCAGAATCAGCCCCAGCATTTT.

This chain joins TRBV27 and TRBJ1-1; D call uncertain. The CDR3 contains 17 residues. CDR1 is MNHEY, CDR2 SMNVEV, per germline (reference sequence). V was clipped by 8 bases and J by 5 bases, with 27 bases between them. The CDR3 DNA is TGTGCCAGCTATGAAAGGACTCCCCCGGTTGGGAGGACTGAAGCTTTCTTT. Its protein is CASYERTPPVGRTEAFF.

The chain carries TRBV4-3 and TRBJ2-5; 8 bases align to TRBD1. CDR1 is LGHNA, CDR2 YSLEER, per germline. V was clipped by 0 bases and J by 2 bases; unmatched bases: 8. The CDR3 runs to 17 residues. The CDR3 DNA follows: TGCGCCAGCAGCCAAGAAGGACAGGGACAAAGACAAGAGACCCAGTACTTC. Encoded protein: CASSQEGQGQRQETQYF.

This chain links TRBV5-4 with TRBJ2-6; the D is unclear. The CDR3 extends over 15 amino acids. V was clipped by 4 bases and J by 1 base, with 9 bases between them. Germline CDR1 reads SGHNT; CDR2 reads YYREEE (reference sequence). DNA for the CDR3: TGTGCCAGCAGCCTACCGGAGTCTGGGGCCAACGTCCTGACTTTC. This translates into CASSLPESGANVLTF.

This clone was picked up a small number of times. The chain links TRBV2 to TRBJ2-5; perhaps TRBD2 as D (6 bases). This CDR3 comprises 12 residues. CDR1 is SNHLY and CDR2 is FYNNEI in the germline V gene. V was cut by 9 bases and J by 5 bases, with 13 bases left in between. The CDR3 region is CAREGRDETQYF. DNA of the CDR3: TGTGCCAGGGAGGGCAGGGATGAGACCCAGTACTTC.

Only one count was recorded for this clone. This chain connects TRBV5-1 to TRBJ2-1; 13 bases are shared with TRBD2. The CDR3 has 15 amino acids. V was clipped by 1 base and J by 9 bases; unmatched bases: 4. Germline CDR1 is SGHRS and CDR2 is YFSETQ. CDR3 region: CASSLRLAGGGEQFF. CDR3 nucleotides: TGCGCCAGCAGCTTGAGACTAGCGGGAGGAGGTGAGCAGTTCTTC.

This chain joins TRBV5-6 and TRBJ1-5; D gene ambiguous. CDR1 SGHDT and CDR2 YYEEEE come from the germline V gene. The CDR3 length is 13 residues. V shed 2 bases and J shed 7 bases, with 10 bases lying between them. CDR3 nucleotide sequence: TGTGCCAGCAGCTTAACAAGAAAGCAGCCCCAGCATTTT. This sequence encodes CASSLTRKQPQHF.

The chain is built from TRBV7-9 and TRBJ2-5; 11 bases fit TRBD2. The CDR3 is 18 amino acids. Germline trimming cut 4 bases from V and 0 bases from J; bases unmatched to any gene: 10. Germline CDR1 and CDR2: SEHNR and FQNEAQ (reference sequence). The CDR3 DNA reads TGTGCCAGCAGCTCAACCCGACTAGCGGGAATGTACCAAGAGACCCAGTACTTC. Protein: CASSSTRLAGMYQETQYF.

Points on this clone: The sample carries other DNA sequences with the same CDR3. V gene TRBV7-9 combines with J gene TRBJ1-2, with 9 bases identical to TRBD1. The V gene end was trimmed by 3 bases and the J gene end by 4 bases; junction bases not matched to a gene: 0. Germline loops: CDR1 SEHNR, CDR2 FQNEAQ (reference sequence). The CDR3 length is 13 residues. The CDR3 sequence is CASSLGQGYGYTF. CDR3 sequence (DNA): TGTGCCAGCAGCTTGGGACAGGGCTATGGCTACACCTTC.

This chain uses TRBV10-2 with TRBJ2-7; D is perhaps TRBD1 (6 bases). CDR3 length equals 15 residues. Trimming took off 9 bases at V and 2 bases at J, with 20 bases between the two ends. CDR1 and CDR2 from the germline V gene are WSHSY and SAAADI. The CDR3 DNA is TGCGCCAGTCTAGAGGGCAGGGGACCAACCTACGAGCAGTACTTC. This sequence encodes CASLEGRGPTYEQYF.

This rearrangement joins TRBV5-1 to TRBJ2-5; no clear D gene. V was trimmed by 6 bases and J by 0 bases, leaving 3 bases between them. The germline gives CDR1 SGHRS, CDR2 YFSETQ. This CDR3 contains 11 residues. CDR3 loop: CASTNQETQYF. In DNA form, the CDR3 reads TGCGCCAGCACCAACCAAGAGACCCAGTACTTC.

A few counts support this clone. The chain has TRBV7-8 and TRBJ1-2; D possibly corresponds to TRBD1 (6 bases). V dropped 9 bases and J dropped 6 bases, with 17 bases sitting between them. This CDR3 has 13 amino acids. Germline V gene sequence: CDR1 SGHVS, CDR2 FQNEAQ. CDR3 sequence: CASGGATFHGYTF. The CDR3 nucleotides are TGTGCCAGTGGGGGGGCGACCTTTCATGGCTACACCTTC.

There are a few counts of this clone. The chain carries TRBV27 and TRBJ2-3; no clear D. Germline V lookup: CDR1 MNHEY, CDR2 SMNVEV (reference sequence). The ends were cut back, 6 bases at V and 0 bases at J, with 7 bases in the middle. The CDR3 is 13 residues long. The CDR3 region has the DNA TGTGCCAGCAGAACGACTAGCACAGATACGCAGTATTTT. Its translation: CASRTTSTDTQYF.

This clone appeared a few times. The chain links TRBV7-2 to TRBJ2-1; unclear D gene. This CDR3 region has 14 residues. The germline CDR1 and CDR2 sequences are SGHTA and FQGNSA. V lost 7 bases and J 1 base, leaving 11 bases between the germline ends. DNA for the CDR3: TGTGCCAGCACCCGGTCTCCGTCCTACAATGAGCAGTTCTTC. Translating it yields CASTRSPSYNEQFF.

This clone came up a few times. For the CDR3, the DNA is TGTGCCAGTAGTGCCAGCGGTCGGAACTACGAGCAGTACTTC. It is translated as CASSASGRNYEQYF. The gene calls are TRBV19 and TRBJ2-7; TRBD2 is a possible D gene (5 bases). The V gene's germline CDR1 is LNHDA and CDR2 SQIVND (reference sequence). This CDR3 is 14 amino acids long. V shed 5 bases and J shed 3 bases, with 14 bases lying between them. Full variable domain (rest looked up from reference TRBV19 and TRBJ2-7): DGGITQSPKYLFRKEGQNVTLSCEQNLNHDAMYWYRQDPGQGLRLIYYSQIVNDFQKGDIAEGYSVSREKKESFPLTVTSAQKNPTAFYLCASSASGRNYEQYFGPGTRLTVT.

V usage is TRBV6-5 and J usage is TRBJ2-4; 7 positions agree with TRBD1. Germline V gene lookup returns CDR1 MNHEY and CDR2 SVGAGI. V shed 6 bases and J 0 bases; nucleotides not matched to a gene: 5. This CDR3 comprises 15 residues. In DNA, the CDR3 is TGTGCCAGCAGGAGACAGGGATTAGCCAAAAACATTCAGTACTTC. Residues: CASRRQGLAKNIQYF.

This clone was observed a handful of times. This sequence joins TRBV6-6 and TRBJ2-5, with D perhaps TRBD2 (5 bases). Germline V gene lookup returns CDR1 MNHNY and CDR2 SVGAGI (reference sequence). This CDR3 comprises 14 residues. Trimming cost V 2 bases and J 1 base, with 8 bases left between them. CDR3 nucleotide sequence: TGTGCCAGCAGTTACGCCAGCGGCCAAGAGACCCAGTACTTC. As protein: CASSYASGQETQYF.

This clone was observed a handful of times. The chain is built from TRBV4-2 and TRBJ2-3; tentatively, D is TRBD1 (6 bases). CDR1 LGHNA and CDR2 YNFKEQ come from the germline V gene. V gave up 4 bases and J gave up 2 bases, with 16 bases separating them. The CDR3 contains 16 residues. The CDR3 protein is CASSPGQRGYTDTQYF. Written as DNA, the CDR3 is TGTGCCAGCAGCCCTGGACAGAGAGGATACACAGATACGCAGTATTTT.

This rearrangement joins TRBV7-2 to TRBJ1-2; 7 positions agree with TRBD1. V lost 2 bases and J lost 0; bases outside the gene matches: 3. Germline CDR1 SGHTA, CDR2 FQGNSA. CDR3 length equals 15 residues. The CDR3 region is CASSLNRGANYGYTF. CDR3 DNA: TGTGCCAGCAGCTTAAACAGGGGCGCTAACTATGGCTACACCTTC.

Here the CDR3 DNA reads TGTGCCAGCAGTCCCCGGGACACCTCCTACGAGCAGTACTTC. As protein: CASSPRDTSYEQYF. The V and J genes are TRBV27 and TRBJ2-7; possible D gene TRBD1, 6 bases. CDR3 length equals 14 residues. Germline values: CDR1 MNHEY, CDR2 SMNVEV (reference sequence). V was clipped by 5 bases and J by 0 bases, with 11 bases between them.

The V gene is TRBV15, the J gene TRBJ2-5, with TRBD1 as a possible D gene (6 bases). The germline CDR1 and CDR2 sequences are LNHNV and YYDKDF (reference sequence). Trimming left V 5 bases short and J 5 bases short, with 18 bases between. CDR3 size: 15 residues. CDR3 amino acids: CATSGPGVPGETQYF. DNA for the CDR3: TGTGCCACCAGCGGACCAGGGGTCCCCGGTGAGACCCAGTACTTC.

V usage is TRBV7-2 and J usage is TRBJ2-1; 7 bases agree with TRBD2. Trimming at V came to 5 bases and at J to 0 bases, leaving 7 bases not matched to a gene. CDR3 length equals 16 residues. Germline CDR1 is SGHTA and CDR2 is FQGNSA. CDR3: CASSPSLAASYNEQFF. The CDR3 DNA reads TGTGCCAGCAGCCCGTCGCTAGCGGCCTCCTACAATGAGCAGTTCTTC.

The chain combines TRBV23-1 with TRBJ2-1; 7 bases map to TRBD2. TRBV23-1 is treated as an ORF (open reading frame) with a function not yet certain. CDR3 length: 17 amino acids. Trimming cost V 9 bases and J 0 bases; bases outside gene matches: 14. This CDR3 reads CASLLVCGSFSYNEQFF. The CDR3 region has the DNA TGCGCCAGTCTGTTGGTGTGCGGGAGTTTCTCCTACAATGAGCAGTTCTTC.

This clone has just a few counts. The gene calls are TRBV30 and TRBJ1-5; D unclear. CDR1 GTSNPN and CDR2 SVGIG come from the germline V gene (reference sequence). The CDR3 contains 14 residues. V was trimmed by 0 bases and J by 4 bases, leaving 10 bases between them. The CDR3 sequence: CAWSVRRSNQPQHF. CDR3 nucleotides: TGTGCCTGGAGTGTACGGCGGAGTAATCAGCCCCAGCATTTT.

The CDR3 DNA reads TGTGCCAGCAGGCCCAGGGGGGTTCTCGGCGATGAGCAGTTCTTC. This gives the protein CASRPRGVLGDEQFF. The genes are TRBV6-5 and TRBJ2-1; possibly TRBD1 for D (7 bases). The germline V and J ends were trimmed by 6 bases and 8 bases, with 20 bases remaining between them. Germline loops: CDR1 MNHEY, CDR2 SVGAGI. This CDR3 contains 15 residues.